This T cell receptor beta chain was observed in a study of T cell clonotyping in hematopoietic cell transplantation. Recipient blood drawn about 28 days pretransplant and days 30, 100, 180 after. Data came from immunoSEQ multiplex PCR; TCRdb stores just in-frame clones and leaves some out. The table has over 10,000 clones, approximately 92% seen once. The sequenced sample was PBMCs, obtained 100 days after allogeneic stem cell transplant. The TCR originated in a female patient in her forties or fifties who had an allogeneic stem cell transplant from an unrelated donor, so the T cells may come from the graft donor. Some clones in this sample may be carry-over from other donors' samples.

CDR3: CASSASSGTYEQYF. CDR3 sequence (DNA): TGTGCCAGCAGCGCGTCTAGCGGCACCTACGAGCAGTACTTC. The chain carries TRBV9 and TRBJ2-7; TRBD2 matches 7 bases. Germline V gives CDR1 SGDLS, CDR2 YYNGEE. The trim removed 3 bases at V and 2 bases at J, leaving 5 bases unmatched. CDR3 length: 14 amino acids.